A selection of T cell receptor beta chains follows, all from one sample in a study of cytomegalovirus exposure and HLA in healthy donors. The protocol was immunoSEQ multiplex PCR, while the TCRdb copy is restricted to in-frame clones and leaves out a portion. The sample holds about 55,000 clones, approximately 80% seen once. Sequencing input: PBMCs. These receptors were obtained from a female donor in good health and CMV-seronegative. Both conserved end residues are part of each CDR3. The D gene is left open where the match is weak. Rows give clone size only sometimes, using once, few, many, or a class for an expanded clone.

j_gene: TRBJ2-7; abundance: .; v_gene: TRBV7-9; d_gene: TRBD1; CDR3aa: CASSFPRDRDSYEQYF; CDR3nt: TGTGCCAGCAGCTTCCCTCGGGACAGAGACAGCTACGAGCAGTACTTC
j_gene: TRBJ1-1; abundance: .; v_gene: TRBV11-2; d_gene: .; CDR3aa: CASSFLTLGGAMNTEAFF; CDR3nt: TGTGCCAGCAGCTTTCTCACCCTGGGGGGGGCCATGAACACTGAAGCTTTCTTT
j_gene: TRBJ2-7; abundance: .; v_gene: TRBV18; d_gene: TRBD1; CDR3aa: CASSFYGDSNYEQYF; CDR3nt: TGTGCCAGCTCTTTCTACGGGGACAGTAACTACGAGCAGTACTTC
j_gene: TRBJ1-2; abundance: .; v_gene: TRBV30; d_gene: TRBD1; CDR3aa: CAWTQALQGAGGYTF; CDR3nt: TGTGCCTGGACGCAGGCGTTACAGGGGGCAGGTGGCTACACCTTC
j_gene: TRBJ2-7; abundance: .; v_gene: TRBV9; d_gene: TRBD1; CDR3aa: CASSVEGTGAYEQYF; CDR3nt: TGTGCCAGCAGCGTAGAGGGGACAGGGGCCTACGAGCAGTACTTC
j_gene: TRBJ1-3; abundance: .; v_gene: TRBV5-1; d_gene: .; CDR3aa: CASRGAPESDTIYF; CDR3nt: TGCGCCAGCAGGGGGGCGCCCGAATCGGACACCATATATTTT
j_gene: TRBJ1-4; abundance: .; v_gene: TRBV30; d_gene: .; CDR3aa: CAWSVLGASNEKLFF; CDR3nt: TGTGCCTGGAGTGTACTGGGGGCTTCTAATGAAAAACTGTTTTTT
j_gene: TRBJ2-1; abundance: .; v_gene: TRBV30; d_gene: TRBD2; CDR3aa: CAWSGGLAGFIF; CDR3nt: TGTGCCTGGAGTGGGGGACTAGCGGGGTTTATCTTC
j_gene: TRBJ2-4; abundance: once; v_gene: TRBV10-3; d_gene: .; CDR3aa: CAISDQVGQGKNIQYF; CDR3nt: TGTGCCATCAGTGATCAGGTCGGGCAGGGGAAAAACATTCAGTACTTC
j_gene: TRBJ2-7; abundance: .; v_gene: TRBV10-3; d_gene: TRBD2; CDR3aa: CAISERGASGSEQYF; CDR3nt: TGTGCCATCAGTGAGAGGGGGGCTAGCGGGAGCGAGCAGTACTTC
j_gene: TRBJ2-2; abundance: .; v_gene: TRBV27; d_gene: TRBD2; CDR3aa: CASKIAGGNTGELFF; CDR3nt: TGTGCCAGCAAAATAGCGGGAGGGAACACCGGGGAGCTGTTTTTT
j_gene: TRBJ2-3; abundance: .; v_gene: TRBV14; d_gene: .; CDR3aa: CASSPFTDTQYF; CDR3nt: TGTGCCAGCAGCCCGTTTACAGATACGCAGTATTTT
j_gene: TRBJ2-5; abundance: .; v_gene: TRBV5-8; d_gene: TRBD1; CDR3aa: CASSFPGGQETQYF; CDR3nt: TGTGCCAGCAGCTTTCCAGGGGGTCAAGAGACCCAGTACTTC
j_gene: TRBJ2-7; abundance: .; v_gene: TRBV18; d_gene: .; CDR3aa: CASSPPSSYEQYF; CDR3nt: TGTGCCAGCTCACCTCCTAGCTCCTACGAGCAGTACTTC
j_gene: TRBJ2-1; abundance: .; v_gene: TRBV7-8; d_gene: TRBD2; CDR3aa: CASRIGTSDNNEQFF; CDR3nt: TGTGCCAGCAGGATCGGGACTAGCGATAACAATGAGCAGTTCTTC
j_gene: TRBJ2-2; abundance: few; v_gene: TRBV9; d_gene: TRBD1; CDR3aa: CASSVGGQGSAGELFF; CDR3nt: TGTGCCAGCAGCGTAGGAGGACAGGGCTCCGCCGGGGAGCTGTTTTTT
j_gene: TRBJ1-1; abundance: .; v_gene: TRBV28; d_gene: TRBD1; CDR3aa: CASSLPPGTGSDF; CDR3nt: TGTGCCAGCAGTTTACCCCCCGGGACAGGCTCGGACTTT
j_gene: TRBJ2-5; abundance: .; v_gene: TRBV20-1; d_gene: .; CDR3aa: CSGLSQETQYF; CDR3nt: TGCAGTGGTCTCAGCCAAGAGACCCAGTACTTC
j_gene: TRBJ1-4; abundance: .; v_gene: TRBV6-1; d_gene: .; CDR3aa: CASSGDTGSNEKLFF; CDR3nt: TGTGCCAGCAGTGGGGATACAGGGTCTAATGAAAAACTGTTTTTT
j_gene: TRBJ2-7; abundance: .; v_gene: TRBV28; d_gene: TRBD2; CDR3aa: CASRGGTSGRALSYYEQYF; CDR3nt: TGTGCCAGCAGGGGGGGGACTAGCGGGAGGGCCTTGTCGTATTACGAGCAGTACTTC
j_gene: TRBJ2-1; abundance: .; v_gene: TRBV13; d_gene: TRBD1; CDR3aa: CASSSRLGQGMTIEQFF; CDR3nt: TGTGCCAGCAGCTCCCGATTGGGACAGGGTATGACAATTGAGCAGTTCTTC
j_gene: TRBJ1-1; abundance: .; v_gene: TRBV7-9; d_gene: .; CDR3aa: CASSFFSGTEAFF; CDR3nt: TGTGCCAGCAGCTTCTTCAGTGGCACTGAAGCTTTCTTT
j_gene: TRBJ1-6; abundance: once; v_gene: TRBV7-9; d_gene: .; CDR3aa: CASRVEGLGVNSPLHF; CDR3nt: TGTGCCAGCAGGGTGGAGGGCCTTGGAGTGAATTCACCCCTCCACTTT
j_gene: TRBJ1-1; abundance: .; v_gene: TRBV18; d_gene: .; CDR3aa: CASSPRFDTGKNTEAFF; CDR3nt: TGTGCCAGCTCACCACGGTTCGACACCGGGAAGAACACTGAAGCTTTCTTT
j_gene: TRBJ2-7; abundance: .; v_gene: TRBV5-1; d_gene: .; CDR3aa: CASSLQRGGHEQYF; CDR3nt: TGCGCCAGCAGCTTACAGAGGGGAGGTCACGAGCAGTACTTC
j_gene: TRBJ2-6; abundance: .; v_gene: TRBV19; d_gene: .; CDR3aa: CASSMSGTRASSGANVLTF; CDR3nt: TGTGCCAGTAGTATGTCCGGGACAAGGGCTAGCTCTGGGGCCAACGTCCTGACTTTC
j_gene: TRBJ2-7; abundance: .; v_gene: TRBV6-1; d_gene: .; CDR3aa: CASSVVGEPFYEQYF; CDR3nt: TGTGCCAGCAGTGTGGTCGGGGAACCGTTCTACGAGCAGTACTTC
j_gene: TRBJ2-5; abundance: .; v_gene: TRBV28; d_gene: .; CDR3aa: CASSYGIQETQYF; CDR3nt: TGTGCCAGCAGTTATGGCATCCAAGAGACCCAGTACTTC
j_gene: TRBJ1-4; abundance: .; v_gene: TRBV10-3; d_gene: TRBD1; CDR3aa: CAISPSSARQGVGEKLFF; CDR3nt: TGTGCCATCAGTCCCTCGTCAGCCCGACAGGGGGTAGGTGAAAAACTGTTTTTT
j_gene: TRBJ2-5; abundance: .; v_gene: TRBV7-2; d_gene: TRBD2; CDR3aa: CASSSLAGQAEQYF; CDR3nt: TGTGCCAGCAGTTCTCTAGCGGGCCAGGCAGAGCAGTACTTC
j_gene: TRBJ2-5; abundance: few; v_gene: TRBV11-2; d_gene: .; CDR3aa: CASSLIGGHQETQYF; CDR3nt: TGTGCCAGCAGCTTAATCGGGGGGCACCAAGAGACCCAGTACTTC
j_gene: TRBJ2-5; abundance: .; v_gene: TRBV15; d_gene: TRBD1; CDR3aa: CATSRAQGAEETQYF; CDR3nt: TGTGCCACCAGCAGGGCACAGGGGGCAGAAGAGACCCAGTACTTC
j_gene: TRBJ2-2; abundance: .; v_gene: TRBV11-3; d_gene: TRBD1; CDR3aa: CASSPYGGTGWTGELFF; CDR3nt: TGTGCCAGCAGCCCGTACGGCGGGACAGGGTGGACCGGGGAGCTGTTTTTT
j_gene: TRBJ2-3; abundance: .; v_gene: TRBV7-3; d_gene: .; CDR3aa: CASSLNAGADTQYF; CDR3nt: TGTGCCAGCAGCTTAAACGCAGGGGCCGATACGCAGTATTTT
j_gene: TRBJ2-3; abundance: .; v_gene: TRBV7-2; d_gene: .; CDR3aa: CASSVRPADTQYF; CDR3nt: TGTGCCAGCAGCGTGCGCCCCGCAGATACGCAGTATTTT